What follows is one TCR beta chain and its context. The V gene's germline CDR1 is DFQATT and CDR2 SNEGSKA (reference sequence). There are 15 residues in the CDR3. This entry belongs to a study of T cells expressing NK-cell markers. After re-calling the 5' RACE reads, TCRdb lists one entry per CDR3 protein, DNA absent. In total, the table holds about 460,000 distinct CDR3 sequences. This clonotype was obtained from a woman between 50 and 59 years old in good health. Source material: blood T cells: a sorted CD56 or NKG2C T cell subset, CD4+ or CD8+ T cells, or bulk PBMC T cells (not recorded which). The V and J genes are TRBV20-1 and TRBJ2-7; TCRdb indicates TRBD2, and absent DNA this call remains unverified. The CDR3 loop reads CSAPLVGGSTYEQYF.